Listed below are T cell receptor beta chains from one sample, sequenced in a study of identifying expanded T cells in peripheral blood. The table came from immunoSEQ multiplex PCR; TCRdb's copy has only in-frame clones and leaves some out. The repertoire includes about 52,000 clones, less than 85% of them detected once, and about 14% sits in the top ten. Specimen: blood. The receptors were sampled from a person aged 18 to 70 in good health. The CDR3 runs from the conserved cysteine through the conserved F or W. Fields, in order: clone size, V gene, D gene, J gene, CDR3 protein, CDR3 DNA. A D gene is named only where the DNA matches it firmly. Clone size, where shown, is once, few, many, or a class for clones that have expanded.

>NA|TRBV29-1|TRBD1|TRBJ2-3
CSVERGTGGRRDTQYF
TGCAGCGTTGAACGTGGGACAGGGGGGCGGCGGGATACGCAGTATTTT
>NA|TRBV5-4|NA|TRBJ1-1
CASSSNQVNTEAFF
TGTGCCAGCAGCTCGAATCAGGTGAACACTGAAGCTTTCTTT
>NA|TRBV6-5|NA|TRBJ2-7
CASRAAGQYEQYF
TGTGCCAGCAGGGCAGCGGGACAGTACGAGCAGTACTTC
>NA|TRBV10-3|TRBD1|TRBJ2-3
CAISASRDRGATDTQYF
TGTGCCATCAGTGCTAGCCGGGACAGGGGAGCCACAGATACGCAGTATTTT
>NA|TRBV5-4|NA|TRBJ2-3
CASTAGGTDTQYF
TGTGCCAGCACAGCAGGGGGCACAGATACGCAGTATTTT
>NA|TRBV5-8|NA|TRBJ2-1
CASSLGQDYNEQFF
TGTGCCAGCAGCTTGGGACAGGACTACAATGAGCAGTTCTTC
>few|TRBV29-1|TRBD2|TRBJ2-1
CSVESGLAGVNEQFF
TGCAGCGTTGAATCTGGACTAGCGGGAGTGAATGAGCAGTTCTTC
>NA|TRBV30|TRBD2|TRBJ2-3
CAWTSAGTSTDTQYF
TGTGCCTGGACATCAGCGGGAACTAGCACAGATACGCAGTATTTT
>NA|TRBV6-5|NA|TRBJ1-2
CASSSPRGYTF
TGTGCCAGCAGTTCTCCACGTGGCTACACCTTC
>NA|TRBV14|NA|TRBJ2-3
CASSQEGRSDTQYF
TGTGCCAGCAGCCAAGAAGGGAGGTCAGATACGCAGTATTTT
>once|TRBV5-4|TRBD2|TRBJ2-2
CATSSSGSIPGELFF
TGTGCCACCTCCTCTAGCGGGAGTATCCCCGGGGAGCTGTTTTTT
>once|TRBV19|NA|TRBJ1-2
CASSILGTLNYGYTF
TGTGCCAGTAGTATCTTAGGGACCCTAAACTATGGCTACACCTTC
>NA|TRBV6-1|TRBD1|TRBJ2-7
CASSAGTGGSYEQYF
TGTGCCAGCAGTGCCGGGACAGGGGGCAGCTACGAGCAGTACTTC
>once|TRBV7-2|TRBD2|TRBJ2-1
CASSFSGRADNEQFF
TGTGCCAGCAGCTTCAGCGGGAGGGCCGATAATGAGCAGTTCTTC
>NA|TRBV9|TRBD1|TRBJ2-3
CASSVEGQALGTDTQYF
TGTGCCAGCAGCGTAGAGGGACAGGCTCTCGGCACAGATACGCAGTATTTT
>NA|TRBV27|TRBD1|TRBJ1-2
CASSLSPGGEYGYTF
TGTGCCAGCAGCTTATCCCCAGGGGGCGAGTATGGCTACACCTTC
>NA|TRBV11-3|TRBD1|TRBJ2-7
CASSLDFGQGSYEQYF
TGTGCCAGCAGCTTAGATTTCGGACAGGGATCCTACGAGCAGTACTTC
>NA|TRBV2|NA|TRBJ2-3
CASRILPPSDTQYF
TGTGCCAGCAGGATACTTCCCCCGTCGGATACGCAGTATTTT
>NA|TRBV4-1|TRBD2|TRBJ2-5
CASSQESPASGGWKETQYF
TGCGCCAGCAGCCAAGAATCGCCGGCTAGCGGGGGTTGGAAAGAGACCCAGTACTTC
>NA|TRBV4-3|TRBD2|TRBJ2-7
CASSRSSGTSGYEQYF
TGCGCCAGCAGCCGGTCCTCCGGGACTAGCGGTTACGAGCAGTACTTC
>NA|TRBV6-5|TRBD1|TRBJ1-1
CASSSPRQGINTEAFF
TGTGCCAGCAGTTCCCCGAGACAGGGTATAAACACTGAAGCTTTCTTT
>NA|TRBV11-3|TRBD1|TRBJ2-3
CASSWTGGTDTQYF
TGTGCCAGCAGCTGGACAGGGGGCACAGATACGCAGTATTTT
>NA|TRBV27|TRBD1|TRBJ1-2
CASSFTSGQNYGYTF
TGTGCCAGCAGTTTTACCTCGGGACAGAACTATGGCTACACCTTC
>NA|TRBV2|TRBD1|TRBJ2-1
CASRDRVREQFF
TGTGCCAGCAGGGACAGGGTCCGCGAGCAGTTCTTC
>NA|TRBV7-9|TRBD2|TRBJ2-3
CASSAEGRGVDTQYF
TGTGCCAGCAGCGCAGAAGGGAGGGGTGTTGATACGCAGTATTTT
>NA|TRBV7-2|NA|TRBJ2-2
CASSSPFRGNTGELFF
TGTGCCAGCAGCTCGCCTTTTCGGGGGAACACCGGGGAGCTGTTTTTT
>NA|TRBV7-8|TRBD2|TRBJ2-3
CASSLGQRGVLATDTQYF
TGTGCCAGCAGCTTAGGCCAGCGGGGGGTATTAGCGACAGATACGCAGTATTTT
>once|TRBV6-1|NA|TRBJ2-3
CASSVAGTDVTQYF
TGTGCCAGCAGCGTCGCGGGGACAGATGTCACGCAGTATTTT
>once|TRBV6-1|NA|TRBJ2-7
CASSEADSYEQYF
TGTGCCAGCAGTGAAGCAGACTCCTACGAGCAGTACTTC
>NA|TRBV30|NA|TRBJ1-1
CAWRRPGGDWEAFF
TGTGCCTGGAGGAGACCCGGGGGCGACTGGGAAGCTTTCTTT
>NA|TRBV7-8|NA|TRBJ2-5
CASSQGGYQETQYF
TGTGCCAGCAGCCAAGGCGGGTACCAAGAGACCCAGTACTTC